This TCR beta chain was profiled in a study of human T cells and chemical hapten exposure (dated by TCRdb to 2020 to 2022). At the level of the whole study: For sensitization, 2% DPC in acetone was applied to a 2 cm by 2 cm area of upper inner arm skin. Throughout the study period of 20 to 30 weeks, patients also received therapeutic DPC doses to the scalp every week. Most of the patients in the cohort were female, and the cohort covered alopecia areata with under or over 50% scalp involvement, alopecia totalis and alopecia universalis. For TCR sequencing, blood came from approximately 29 alopecia patients at anywhere from one to four time points (pre-sensitization, 2, 6 and 24 weeks). Libraries were combined into a pool for sequencing, and differences in TCR yield between samples came mainly from small differences in library volumes within the pool. Patch tests used Finn chambers with 0.01% DPC on the upper back, scored after 6 days by International Contact Dermatitis Research Group standards. Blood was sampled from patients pre-sensitization (week 0) and at 2, 6 and about 24 weeks after DPC sensitization. The study tracked peripheral blood TCR repertoire changes in vivo during primary and secondary sensitization to the hapten diphenylcyclopropenone (DPC) in alopecia patients. Broad study findings and their caveats: DPC sensitization did not change how many TCRs were above 1 in 1000 frequency, and no evidence was found of alterations in global repertoire structure. Patch test score was positively correlated with the number of PT1 expanded TCRs, with significance at thresholds 8, 16 and 32 but not at 4. Expanded TCRs formed significantly more large CDR3 similarity clusters than pre-sensitization or healthy control sets, consistent with antigen-driven responses. After repeated subsampling, changes were observed in the strength of the expansion versus patch-test correlation and in the threshold at which the correlation became significant. Because all patients had alopecia, a presumed autoimmune disease, the immune response of the patients might differ from that of healthy individuals.

The method was RACE. The reads were generated on a NextSeq 500. Library preparation attached unique molecular identifiers to individual cDNA molecules for quantitative, reproducible TCR counting. Each blood RNA sample was used to sequence both TCR alpha and TCR beta chains. The paper's processing steps were these. Samples had a median of roughly 87,000 TCRs, with a range from about 23,224 to 700,000. The Decombinator software suite was used to annotate V, J and CDR3 in the TCR reads. Every sample was subsampled to the same number of TCRs (28,000) for the PS versus PT1 abundance plots. Expanded TCRs were defined as absent before sensitization and observed at least eight times at the 2-week time point. TCRdb handled the public reads itself, with Q25 trimming in fastp and clone calling in MiXCR, and kept productive beta chains. Rows with one shared CDR3 protein collapse into an entry with the most common genes and DNA. TCRdb's processing, not the authors', yielded these V and J calls. In this sample the table shows more than 80,000 distinct CDR3 sequences, around 7.8% of which occur a single time. Of the sample, about 1.4% falls within the top ten clones.

This clonotype turned up a few times. Which antigen it targets is not known. Base qualities are not recorded, but no much larger clone differs from it by a single base. Counted from cysteine to phenylalanine, this CDR3 has 11 amino acids. Only CDR3 DNA remains: 33 bases, in frame from the first base. Between the V and J ends, shortened by 6 bases and 6 bases respectively, the junction contains 11 bases. For CDR1 and CDR2, the germline V gene lists SQVTM and ANQGSEA. The time point label, as the study defines it: patch test 1, 2 weeks after DPC sensitization. The sample's treatment or condition label is to be understood as: therapeutic diphenylcyclopropenone sensitization with weekly scalp DPC. At each patch-test visit, blood was drawn before the patch test was applied. Eligible patients were aged 18 to 70, diagnosed with alopecia, deemed suitable for DPC therapy, and excluded if pregnant. Total RNA was extracted from unfractionated whole blood that had been collected in Tempus Blood RNA tubes.

The sequence was collected from a woman aged 25 to 39 with alopecia areata. Some clones in this sample may be carry-over from other donors' samples. Sequences were derived from whole blood, sampled in connection with sensitization to the hapten diphenylcyclopropenone (DPC). The rearrangement joined TRBV29-1 to TRBJ1-2; the D gene lacks a confident call. The DNA is as follows: TGCAGCGTAACCATCCTAAATGGCTACACCTTC. This codes for CSVTILNGYTF.